The clone carrying this TCR beta chain was observed a single time. This entry is derived from a study of blood T cell repertoires in COVID-19. Study background: Acute-phase and convalescent COVID-19 samples originated in the United States, Italy and Spain. PBMCs, B-cell-depleted T cells, or T cells provided the cDNA or gDNA that made up the material.

The authors' processing: Amplification with reference gene primers provided the estimates of nucleated cell counts. TCRdb keeps only in-frame clones here, not all; method: immunoSEQ multiplex PCR. V, J and clone size are those of that table, while D and trimming were read from the DNA. The table has tens of thousands of clones, just over 85% seen once. Germline CDR1 and CDR2: SGHTA and FQGNSA. The CDR3 loop spans 15 amino acids. The V gene lost 0 bases and the J gene lost 0 bases, with 9 bases spanning the gap. The TCR sequence derives from a woman of 80 years or more with acute or convalescent COVID-19. Sequencing was done on a sample of peripheral blood. V is TRBV7-2 and J is TRBJ2-7; weak D call: TRBD2 (5 bases). The CDR3 is CASSLADSYSYEQYF. The CDR3 DNA sequence: TGTGCCAGCAGCTTAGCGGACTCCTACTCCTACGAGCAGTACTTC.